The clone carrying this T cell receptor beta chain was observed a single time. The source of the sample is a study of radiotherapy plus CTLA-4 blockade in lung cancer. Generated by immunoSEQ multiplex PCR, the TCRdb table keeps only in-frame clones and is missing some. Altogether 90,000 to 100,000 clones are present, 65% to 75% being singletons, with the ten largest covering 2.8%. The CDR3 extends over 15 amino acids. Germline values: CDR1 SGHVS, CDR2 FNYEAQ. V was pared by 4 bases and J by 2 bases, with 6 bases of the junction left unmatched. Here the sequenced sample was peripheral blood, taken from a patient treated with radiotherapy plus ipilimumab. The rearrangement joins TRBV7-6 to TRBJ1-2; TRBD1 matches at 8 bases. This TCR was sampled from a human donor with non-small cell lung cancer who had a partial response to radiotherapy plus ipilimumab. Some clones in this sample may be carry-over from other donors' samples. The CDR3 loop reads CASSSRQGINYGYTF. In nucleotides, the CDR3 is TGTGCCAGCAGCTCCCGACAGGGGATCAACTATGGCTACACCTTC.